This T cell receptor (beta chain) stems from a study of CD8+CD57+ T cells in acquired aplastic anemia. The wider study: Yields of DNA that came from sorted CD4+ and CD8+ cells averaged roughly 3.2 ug.

V was trimmed by 5 bases and J by 4 bases, leaving 14 bases between them. From germline, CDR1 is SGHTA and CDR2 FQGNSA. The CDR3 extends over 14 amino acids. This clonotype has only a few counts. Genomic DNA constituted the template upon which TCR beta VDJ and CDR3 profiling was performed. TCRdb called the reads again in MiXCR, with one record for every CDR3 protein. The sample holds about 150,000 distinct CDR3 sequences; 41% are singletons and the top ten take roughly 8.1%. Specimen: sorted CD4+, CD8+, or CD8+CD57+ T cells (not recorded which) from PBMCs. The clonotype comes from a human donor in good health, serving as a control. J is TRBJ1-1 and V is TRBV7-2; D is ambiguous. CDR3 sequence (DNA): TGTGCCAGCAGCCCTAATTGGGCTTCCACTGAAGCTTTCTTT. Protein product: CASSPNWASTEAFF.